The source of this T cell receptor beta chain is a study of blood T cell repertoires in COVID-19. Study overall: Nucleic acid was either cDNA or gDNA, and it came from T cells, B-cell-depleted T cells, or PBMCs.

As processed by the authors: Estimation of nucleated cell counts was performed using reference gene primer amplification. Sequenced by immunoSEQ multiplex PCR; TCRdb stores in-frame clones only, minus some. That table supplies the V and J calls and clone size; D and trimming were determined from the DNA. The sample shows tens of thousands of clones, 85% to 90% of them seen only once. V gave up 2 bases and J gave up 2 bases, with 13 bases separating them. Germline V gives CDR1 SGDLS, CDR2 YYNGEE. The CDR3 extends over 15 amino acids. Sequencing was performed on peripheral blood. V and J are TRBV9 and TRBJ2-5, with D tentatively TRBD1 (6 bases). The TCR originated in a human donor in a cohort sampled during active COVID-19. Written as DNA, the CDR3 is TGTGCCAGCAGCGTTCGTGGGGGCCAACAAGAGACCCAGTACTTC. Translating gives CASSVRGGQQETQYF.